This T cell receptor beta chain was captured in a study of blood T cell repertoires in COVID-19. About the study: T cells, B-cell-depleted T cells, or PBMCs supplied cDNA or gDNA.

In the study's own analysis: How many nucleated cells were present was estimated from reference gene primer amplification. Assay used: immunoSEQ multiplex PCR; TCRdb lists only in-frame clones, some missing. The V and J calls and clone size come from that table; D and trimming were worked out from the DNA. The profile shows 150,000 to 200,000 clones, about four fifths of them singletons. The CDR3 has 15 residues. Per germline, CDR1 SQVTM and CDR2 ANQGSEA. V dropped 2 bases and J dropped 8; count of bases not matched to a gene: 11. This clonotype was sampled from an elderly woman with acute or convalescent COVID-19. This chain joins TRBV29-1 and TRBJ1-2; 10 bases map to TRBD1. Sequenced material: peripheral blood. The CDR3: CSVERGPTGGWGYTF. DNA for the CDR3: TGCAGCGTTGAAAGGGGTCCGACAGGGGGCTGGGGCTACACCTTC.